The subject of this entry is one TCR beta chain. The sample is drawn from a study of cytomegalovirus exposure and HLA in healthy donors. A multiplex PCR was run with 60 Vbeta primers and 13 Jbeta primers. Repertoires were generated with immunoSEQ multiplex PCR, while TCRdb's copy carries only in-frame clones and drops some. The sample lists about 100,000 clones, approximately 80% seen once, with about 5.4% in the top ten. This CDR3 is 13 amino acids long. J lost 4 bases, V lost 6 bases, and 4 bases had no gene match. Germline assignment: CDR1 MDHEN and CDR2 SYDVKM. J is TRBJ2-7 and V is TRBV28; 9 bases are shared with TRBD2. Sequencing was performed on PBMCs. The clonotype comes from a young woman in good health and CMV-seropositive. CDR3 loop: CASRTSGAYEQYF. CDR3 coding DNA: TGTGCCAGCAGGACTAGCGGAGCTTACGAGCAGTACTTC.